Following are 13 T cell receptor beta chains from one sample sequenced in a study of cytomegalovirus exposure and HLA in healthy donors. Both 60 Vbeta primers and 13 Jbeta primers went into the PCR. Assay used: immunoSEQ multiplex PCR; TCRdb lists only in-frame clones, some missing. The sample includes under 150,000 clones, more than 70% of them seen just once. What was sequenced was PBMCs. Source of these receptors: a woman in her forties or fifties in good health and CMV-seropositive.

The chain combines TRBV7-9 with TRBJ1-1, with 9 positions matching TRBD1. The CDR3 runs to 15 residues. Germline CDR1 SEHNR, CDR2 FQNEAQ (reference sequence). Trimming cost V 5 bases and J 4 bases; bases outside gene matches: 8. In DNA form, the CDR3 reads TGTGCCAGCAGCCAAACTACAGGGGGCGGCACTGAAGCTTTCTTT. It codes for CASSQTTGGGTEAFF.

This clone occurred once. The chain combines TRBV5-6 with TRBJ2-1, with unresolved D. The CDR3 is 12 residues long. Trimming took 2 bases from V and 10 from J, leaving 10 bases between them. Germline assignment: CDR1 SGHDT and CDR2 YYEEEE. CDR3 region: CASSFGVLEQFF. The CDR3 DNA reads TGTGCCAGCAGCTTCGGTGTTTTAGAGCAGTTCTTC.

This chain connects TRBV18 to TRBJ1-6; possible D gene TRBD1, 6 bases. From germline, CDR1 is KGHSH and CDR2 LQKENI. The CDR3 has 16 amino acids. Trimming took 6 bases from V and 7 from J, leaving 19 bases between them. In DNA form, the CDR3 reads TGTGCCAGCTCCTTTAACCCGGGACAAAACAATTCACCCCTCCACTTT. Translated: CASSFNPGQNNSPLHF.

This chain joins TRBV5-4 and TRBJ2-7; possible D gene TRBD2, 7 bases. The V end was cut by 4 bases, the J end by 4 bases, with 12 bases between. The CDR3 consists of 13 residues. The germline V gene encodes CDR1 SGHNT and CDR2 YYREEE (reference sequence). DNA of the CDR3: TGTGCCAGCAGCCCGAGCGGGACATACGAGCAGTACTTC. This translates into CASSPSGTYEQYF.

The CDR3: CASSLRSGGSSYNSPLHF. CDR3 bases: TGTGCCAGCAGCTTAAGGTCAGGGGGGAGCTCCTATAATTCACCCCTCCACTTT. The chain links TRBV11-2 to TRBJ1-6; 7 bases are shared with TRBD1. In germline, CDR1 is SGHAT, CDR2 FQNNGV. V was clipped by 2 bases and J by 0 bases; unmatched bases: 7. This CDR3 is 18 amino acids long. The full variable domain, rest sourced from reference TRBV11-2 and TRBJ1-6, is EAGVAQSPRYKIIEKRQSVAFWCNPISGHATLYWYQQILGQGPKLLIQFQNNGVVDDSQLPKDRFSAERLKGVDSTLKIQPAKLEDSAVYLCASSLRSGGSSYNSPLHFGNGTRLTVT.

There are a few counts of this clone. The rearrangement links TRBV6-6 to TRBJ1-1; 7 positions agree with TRBD1. CDR1 and CDR2 (germline): MNHNY, SVGAGI (reference sequence). The CDR3 loop spans 14 amino acids. V dropped 7 bases and J dropped 1; count of bases not matched to a gene: 6. Here the CDR3 reads CASTKTGTNTEAFF. CDR3 coding DNA: TGTGCCAGCACGAAGACAGGGACGAACACTGAAGCTTTCTTT.

The V and J genes are TRBV19 and TRBJ2-1; D is undetermined. The CDR3 consists of 15 residues. Per the germline V gene, CDR1 is LNHDA and CDR2 is SQIVND (reference sequence). Trimming removed 5 bases from V and 9 bases from J, with 20 bases in between. CDR3 DNA sequence: TGTGCCAGTAGTCCCCCGGGTGGTTTTCCGATTGAGCAGTTCTTC. As protein: CASSPPGGFPIEQFF.

This clone was seen a few times. The V and J genes are TRBV30 and TRBJ2-3, with unresolved D. The CDR3 contains 13 residues. Deletions cut 5 bases from V and 1 base from J, with 10 bases between. Germline loops: CDR1 GTSNPN, CDR2 SVGIG (reference sequence). CDR3 residues: CAWGPTGTDTQYF. In nucleotides, the CDR3 is TGTGCCTGGGGTCCGACTGGCACAGATACGCAGTATTTT. The complete variable domain, with remaining parts taken from reference TRBV30 and TRBJ2-3, reads SQTIHQWPATLVQPVGSPLSLECTVEGTSNPNLYWYRQAAGRGLQLLFYSVGIGQISSEVPQNLSASRPQDRQFILSSKKLLLSDSGFYLCAWGPTGTDTQYFGPGTRLTVL.

The genes are TRBV7-9 and TRBJ1-1; D gene unclear. V lost 3 bases and J 1 base, leaving 3 bases between the germline ends. CDR3 length: 12 residues. Per the germline V gene, CDR1 is SEHNR and CDR2 is FQNEAQ (reference sequence). The CDR3 here is CASSFRNTEAFF. The CDR3 DNA sequence: TGTGCCAGCAGCTTTCGGAACACTGAAGCTTTCTTT. Full variable domain (outside the CDR3, taken from reference TRBV7-9 and TRBJ1-1): DTGVSQNPRHKITKRGQNVTFRCDPISEHNRLYWYRQTLGQGPEFLTYFQNEAQLEKSRLLSDRFSAERPKGSFSTLEIQRTEQGDSAMYLCASSFRNTEAFFGQGTRLTVV.

The chain links TRBV29-1 to TRBJ2-1, with a tentative D call TRBD2 (6 bases). Trimming pared 7 bases from V and 2 bases from J, leaving 9 bases between. Germline lookup yields CDR1 SQVTM and CDR2 ANQGSEA. The CDR3 loop spans 12 amino acids. CDR3 sequence reads: CSGRGTYNEQFF. The DNA for the CDR3 is TGCAGCGGCCGGGGGACCTACAATGAGCAGTTCTTC.

This chain links TRBV18 with TRBJ2-2, with 7 bases that match TRBD2. CDR3 length equals 16 residues. Unmatched junction bases numbered 5, after V lost 1 base and J lost 3 bases. In germline, CDR1 is KGHSH, CDR2 LQKENI. The CDR3 protein is CASSPRIRGDTGELFF. The CDR3, as DNA: TGTGCCAGCTCACCACGTATCCGGGGGGACACCGGGGAGCTGTTTTTT.

The chain employs TRBV7-8 and TRBJ2-3; 8 positions match TRBD1. J gave up 4 bases and V 0 bases, and 9 bases lay outside the gene matches. CDR1 and CDR2 from the germline V gene are SGHVS and FQNEAQ. This CDR3 has 17 amino acids. The CDR3 DNA follows: TGTGCCAGCAGCTTAGCGCGAAGGACAGGGAGCGCAGATACGCAGTATTTT. This gives the protein CASSLARRTGSADTQYF.

The rearrangement joins TRBV6-1 to TRBJ1-2; D ambiguous. The CDR3 has 14 residues. Per the germline V gene, CDR1 is MNHNS and CDR2 is SASEGT. The ends were cut back, 7 bases at V and 2 bases at J, with 14 bases in the middle. CDR3 nucleotide sequence: TGTGCCAGCACCGAAAGAGGCTGGAACTATGGCTACACCTTC. This gives the protein CASTERGWNYGYTF.